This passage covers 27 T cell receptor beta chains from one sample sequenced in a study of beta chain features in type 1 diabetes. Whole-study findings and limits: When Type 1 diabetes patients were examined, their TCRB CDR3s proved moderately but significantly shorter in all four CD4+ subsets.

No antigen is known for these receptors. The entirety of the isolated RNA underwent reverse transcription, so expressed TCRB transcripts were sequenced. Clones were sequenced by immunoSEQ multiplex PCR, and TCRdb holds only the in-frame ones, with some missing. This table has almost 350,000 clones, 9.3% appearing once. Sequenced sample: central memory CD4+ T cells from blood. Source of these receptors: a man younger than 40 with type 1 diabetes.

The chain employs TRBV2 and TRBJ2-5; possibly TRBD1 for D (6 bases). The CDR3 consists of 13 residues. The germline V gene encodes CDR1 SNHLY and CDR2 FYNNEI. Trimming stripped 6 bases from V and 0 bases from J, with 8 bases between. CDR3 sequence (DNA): TGTGCCAGCAGGACAGGCTACCAAGAGACCCAGTACTTC. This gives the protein CASRTGYQETQYF.

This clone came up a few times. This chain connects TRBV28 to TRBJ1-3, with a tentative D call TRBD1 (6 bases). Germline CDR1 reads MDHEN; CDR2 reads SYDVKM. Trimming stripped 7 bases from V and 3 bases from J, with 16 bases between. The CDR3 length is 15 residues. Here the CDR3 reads CASTNGGSYGNTIYF. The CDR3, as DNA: TGTGCCAGCACCAATGGGGGCTCTTATGGAAACACCATATATTTT.

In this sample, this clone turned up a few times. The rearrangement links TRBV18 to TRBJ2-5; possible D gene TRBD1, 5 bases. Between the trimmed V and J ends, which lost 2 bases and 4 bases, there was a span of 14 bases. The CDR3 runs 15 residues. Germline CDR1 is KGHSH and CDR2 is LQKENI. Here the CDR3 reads CASSPATGRIETQYF. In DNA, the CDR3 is TGTGCCAGCTCACCAGCCACAGGACGAATAGAGACCCAGTACTTC.

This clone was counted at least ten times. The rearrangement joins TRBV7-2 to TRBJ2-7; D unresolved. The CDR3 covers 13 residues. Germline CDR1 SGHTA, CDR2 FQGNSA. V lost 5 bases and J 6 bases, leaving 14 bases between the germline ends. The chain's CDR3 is CASSPETSREQYF. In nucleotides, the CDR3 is TGTGCCAGCAGCCCCGAGACGAGCCGCGAGCAGTACTTC.

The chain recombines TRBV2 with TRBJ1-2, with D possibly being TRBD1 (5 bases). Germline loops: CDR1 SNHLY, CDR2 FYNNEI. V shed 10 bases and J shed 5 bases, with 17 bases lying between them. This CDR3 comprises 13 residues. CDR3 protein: CATLRGREYGYTF. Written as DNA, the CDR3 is TGTGCCACCCTCCGGGGCAGGGAGTATGGCTACACCTTC.

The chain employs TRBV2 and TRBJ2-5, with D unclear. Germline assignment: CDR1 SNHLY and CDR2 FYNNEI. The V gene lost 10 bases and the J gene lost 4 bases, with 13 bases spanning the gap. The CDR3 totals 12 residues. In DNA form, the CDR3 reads TGTGCCACCGGTCAAATGGGAGAGACCCAGTACTTC. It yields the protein CATGQMGETQYF.

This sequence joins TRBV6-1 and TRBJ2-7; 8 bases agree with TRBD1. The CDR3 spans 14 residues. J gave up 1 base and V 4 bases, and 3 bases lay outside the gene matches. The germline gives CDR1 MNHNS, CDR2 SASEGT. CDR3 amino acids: CASSARTGSYEQYF. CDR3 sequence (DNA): TGTGCCAGCAGTGCCCGGACAGGGTCCTACGAGCAGTACTTC.

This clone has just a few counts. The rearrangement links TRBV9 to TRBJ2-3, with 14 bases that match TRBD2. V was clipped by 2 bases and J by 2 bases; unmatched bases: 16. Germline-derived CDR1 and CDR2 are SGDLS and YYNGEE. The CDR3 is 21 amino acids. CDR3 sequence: CASSVLPGLAGEISNTDTQYF. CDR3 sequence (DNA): TGTGCCAGCAGCGTCCTTCCGGGACTAGCGGGGGAGATAAGCAACACAGATACGCAGTATTTT.

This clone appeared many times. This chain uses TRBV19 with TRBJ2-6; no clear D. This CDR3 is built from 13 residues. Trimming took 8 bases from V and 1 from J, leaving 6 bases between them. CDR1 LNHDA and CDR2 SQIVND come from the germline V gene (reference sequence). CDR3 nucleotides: TGTGCCAGTTTGCTTTCTGGGGCCAACGTCCTGACTTTC. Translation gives CASLLSGANVLTF.

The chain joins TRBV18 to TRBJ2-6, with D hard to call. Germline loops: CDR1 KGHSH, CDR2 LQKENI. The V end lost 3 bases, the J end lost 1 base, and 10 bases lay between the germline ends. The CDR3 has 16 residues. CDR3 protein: CASSPAKLSGANVLTF. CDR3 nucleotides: TGTGCCAGCTCACCGGCTAAGCTTTCTGGGGCCAACGTCCTGACTTTC.

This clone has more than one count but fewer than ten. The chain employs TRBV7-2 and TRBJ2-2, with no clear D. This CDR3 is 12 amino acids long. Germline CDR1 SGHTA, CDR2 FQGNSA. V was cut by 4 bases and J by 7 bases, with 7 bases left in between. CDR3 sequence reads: CASSSSLGELFF. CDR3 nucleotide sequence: TGTGCCAGCAGCTCCTCCCTCGGGGAGCTGTTTTTT.

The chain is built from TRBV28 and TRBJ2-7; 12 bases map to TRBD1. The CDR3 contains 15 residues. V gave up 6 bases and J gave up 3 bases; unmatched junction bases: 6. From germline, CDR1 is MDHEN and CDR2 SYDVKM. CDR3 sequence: CASSRDRGLHYEQYF. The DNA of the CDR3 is TGTGCCAGCAGCCGGGACAGGGGGCTTCACTACGAGCAGTACTTC.

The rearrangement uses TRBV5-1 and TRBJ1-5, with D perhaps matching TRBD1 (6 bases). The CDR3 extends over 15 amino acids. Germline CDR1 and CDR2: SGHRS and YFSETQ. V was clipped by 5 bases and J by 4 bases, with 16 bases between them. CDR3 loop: CASRPGQSTNQPQHF. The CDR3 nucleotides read TGCGCCAGCAGACCCGGACAGTCAACTAATCAGCCCCAGCATTTT.

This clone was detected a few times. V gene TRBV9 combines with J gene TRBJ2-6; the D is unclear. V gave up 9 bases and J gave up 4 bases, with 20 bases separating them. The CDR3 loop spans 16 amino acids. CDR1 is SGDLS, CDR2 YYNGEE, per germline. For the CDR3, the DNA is TGTGCCATATACAAGGCCCTGGCAGCGGGGGCCAACGTCCTGACTTTC. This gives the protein CAIYKALAAGANVLTF.

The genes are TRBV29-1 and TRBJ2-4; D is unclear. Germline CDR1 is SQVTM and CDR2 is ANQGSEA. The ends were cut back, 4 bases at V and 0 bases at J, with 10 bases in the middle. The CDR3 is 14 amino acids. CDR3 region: CSVVSHLAKNIQYF. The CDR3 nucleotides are TGCAGCGTTGTCAGCCACCTAGCCAAAAACATTCAGTACTTC.

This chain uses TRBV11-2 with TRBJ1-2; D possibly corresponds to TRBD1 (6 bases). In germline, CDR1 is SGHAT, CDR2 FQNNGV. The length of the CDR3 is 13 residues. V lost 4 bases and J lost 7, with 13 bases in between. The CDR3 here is CASSSSDRSGYTF. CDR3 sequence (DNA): TGTGCCAGCAGCTCTTCCGACAGGTCTGGCTACACCTTC.

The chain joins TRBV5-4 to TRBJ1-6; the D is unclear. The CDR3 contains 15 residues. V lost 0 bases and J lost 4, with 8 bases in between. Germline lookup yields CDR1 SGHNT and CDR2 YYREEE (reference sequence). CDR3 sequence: CASSLGTDYNSPLHF. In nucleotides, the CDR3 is TGTGCCAGCAGCTTGGGGACGGATTATAATTCACCCCTCCACTTT.

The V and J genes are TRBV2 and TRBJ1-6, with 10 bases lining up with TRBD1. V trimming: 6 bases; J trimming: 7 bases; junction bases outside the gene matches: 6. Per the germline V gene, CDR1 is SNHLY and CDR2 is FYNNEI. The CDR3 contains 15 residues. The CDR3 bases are TGTGCCAGCAGGGGACAGGGGATCTGGAATTCACCCCTCCACTTT. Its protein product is CASRGQGIWNSPLHF.

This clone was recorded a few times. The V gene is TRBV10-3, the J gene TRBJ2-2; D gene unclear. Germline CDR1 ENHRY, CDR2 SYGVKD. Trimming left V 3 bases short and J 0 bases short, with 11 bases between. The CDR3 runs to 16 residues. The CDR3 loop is CAISDSRFANTGELFF. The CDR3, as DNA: TGTGCCATCAGTGACTCCAGGTTCGCGAACACCGGGGAGCTGTTTTTT.

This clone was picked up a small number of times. The CDR3 sequence is CASSLTAGRGEQFF. The DNA for the CDR3 is TGTGCCAGCAGTTTAACGGCTGGCAGGGGTGAGCAGTTCTTC. The chain uses TRBV28 and TRBJ2-1; D may be TRBD1 (6 bases). Trimming pared 2 bases from V and 9 bases from J, leaving 14 bases between. Germline V gives CDR1 MDHEN, CDR2 SYDVKM. The CDR3 is 14 amino acids.

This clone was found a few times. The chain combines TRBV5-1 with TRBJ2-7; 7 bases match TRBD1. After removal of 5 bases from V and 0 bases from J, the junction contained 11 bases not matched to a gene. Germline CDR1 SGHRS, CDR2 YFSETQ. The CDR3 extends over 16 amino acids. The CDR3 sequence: CASSTLRRDSSYEQYF. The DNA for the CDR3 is TGCGCCAGCAGTACCCTTCGACGGGACAGCTCCTACGAGCAGTACTTC.

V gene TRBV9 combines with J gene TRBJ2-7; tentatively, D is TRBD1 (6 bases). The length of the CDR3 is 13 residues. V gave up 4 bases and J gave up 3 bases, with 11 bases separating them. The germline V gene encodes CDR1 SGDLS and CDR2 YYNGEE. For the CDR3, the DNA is TGTGCCAGCAGCCCCTACAGGGACTACGAGCAGTACTTC. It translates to CASSPYRDYEQYF.

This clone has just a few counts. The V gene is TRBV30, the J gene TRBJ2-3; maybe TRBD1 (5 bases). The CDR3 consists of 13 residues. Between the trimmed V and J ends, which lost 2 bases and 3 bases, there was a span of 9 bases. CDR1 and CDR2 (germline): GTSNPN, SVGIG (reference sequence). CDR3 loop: CAWSPPGTDTQYF. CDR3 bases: TGTGCCTGGAGTCCCCCAGGGACAGATACGCAGTATTTT. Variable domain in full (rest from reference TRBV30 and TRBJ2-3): SQTIHQWPATLVQPVGSPLSLECTVEGTSNPNLYWYRQAAGRGLQLLFYSVGIGQISSEVPQNLSASRPQDRQFILSSKKLLLSDSGFYLCAWSPPGTDTQYFGPGTRLTVL.

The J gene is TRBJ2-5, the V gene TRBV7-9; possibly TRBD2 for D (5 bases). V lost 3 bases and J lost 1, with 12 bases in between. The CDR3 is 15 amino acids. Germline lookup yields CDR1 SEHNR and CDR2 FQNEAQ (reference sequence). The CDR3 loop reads CASSFGLDSQETQYF. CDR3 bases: TGTGCCAGCAGCTTTGGACTGGATTCCCAAGAGACCCAGTACTTC.

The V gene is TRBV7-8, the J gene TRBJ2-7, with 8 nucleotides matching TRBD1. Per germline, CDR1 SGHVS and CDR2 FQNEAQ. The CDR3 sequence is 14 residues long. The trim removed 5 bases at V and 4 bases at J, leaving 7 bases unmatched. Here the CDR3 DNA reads TGTGCCAGCAGCCAGTCCGGACAGGGTTACGAGCAGTACTTC. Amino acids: CASSQSGQGYEQYF.

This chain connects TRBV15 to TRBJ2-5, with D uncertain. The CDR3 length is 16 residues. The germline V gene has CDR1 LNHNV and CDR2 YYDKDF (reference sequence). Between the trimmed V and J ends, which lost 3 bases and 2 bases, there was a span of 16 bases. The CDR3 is CATSRGSTDAQETQYF. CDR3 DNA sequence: TGTGCCACCAGCAGGGGTTCGACGGACGCTCAAGAGACCCAGTACTTC.

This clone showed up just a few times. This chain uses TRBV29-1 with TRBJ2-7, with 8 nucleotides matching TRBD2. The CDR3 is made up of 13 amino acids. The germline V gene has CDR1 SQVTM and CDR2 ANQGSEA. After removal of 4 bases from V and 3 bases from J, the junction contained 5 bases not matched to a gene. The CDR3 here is CSVGSGVVYEQYF. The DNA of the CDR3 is TGCAGCGTTGGTAGCGGGGTTGTCTACGAGCAGTACTTC.